One T cell receptor (beta chain) is described in this entry. Its antigen is unidentified. Germline trimming cut 0 bases from V and 3 bases from J; bases unmatched to any gene: 7. CDR1 LGHNA and CDR2 YSLEER come from the germline V gene. CDR3 size: 16 residues. This specimen comes from a study of glioma-infiltrating T cells after dendritic cell vaccination. Across the study: Dendritic cell vaccination trial patients had either newly diagnosed or recurrent glioblastoma. Overall study findings and caveats: Only a small number of patients had complete blood and tumor samples.

The primer mix had 60 V beta and 13 J beta primers. The method was immunoSEQ multiplex PCR; TCRdb's version includes in-frame clones alone and lacks a portion of them. Here the sample spans 55,000 to 75,000 clones, about 80% being singletons. Time point given: after dendritic cell vaccination, including at tumor progression/relapse. Blood PBMC samples: pre-vaccination, two weeks post third vaccination, and at tumor progression. The J gene is TRBJ2-5, the V gene TRBV4-3, with TRBD1 matching 7 bases. The clonotype was recovered from a human donor with glioblastoma. The material was blood, obtained after dendritic cell vaccination. The CDR3 reads CASSQEYEQGKETQYF. CDR3 bases: TGCGCCAGCAGCCAAGAATACGAACAGGGGAAAGAGACCCAGTACTTC.